A selection of T cell receptor beta chains follows, all from one sample in a study of blood T cell repertoires in COVID-19. The method was immunoSEQ multiplex PCR; TCRdb's version includes in-frame clones alone and lacks a portion of them. Of approximately 380,000 clones in the sample, 85% to 90% were seen once. The sample taken for sequencing was PBMCs or T cells enriched from blood (not recorded which). All receptors come from a young woman who had recovered from COVID-19. The CDR3 runs from the conserved cysteine through the conserved F or W. D genes are given only for firm matches. Not all rows give a size; the values are once, few, many and, for expanded clones, a class.

d_call,clone_size,v_call,j_call,cdr3_nt,cdr3_aa
.,.,TRBV19,TRBJ1-2,TGTGCCAGTACCGACACGTGGGAGGCTAACTATGGCTACACCTTC,CASTDTWEANYGYTF
TRBD2,.,TRBV11-3,TRBJ2-2,TGTGCCAGACACAAGCCGGGACTAGCGGGGGGGCAGAACACCGGGGAGCTGTTTTTT,CARHKPGLAGGQNTGELFF
.,once,TRBV6-4,TRBJ1-5,TGTGCCAGCAGTCCCAAGGACAGAGATAGCAATCAGCCCCAGCATTTT,CASSPKDRDSNQPQHF
.,.,TRBV20-1,TRBJ2-7,TGCAGTGCTAGTTCACGCGGGGACTCCTACGAGCAGTACTTC,CSASSRGDSYEQYF
.,.,TRBV9,TRBJ1-2,TGTGCCAGCAGCGTATCGGGGGGGTTGTCTAATGGCTACACCTTC,CASSVSGGLSNGYTF
TRBD1,.,TRBV12-3/TRBV12-4,TRBJ2-7,TGTGCCAGCAGGGGACAGGGCTTTTACGAGCAGTACTTC,CASRGQGFYEQYF
TRBD2,.,TRBV19,TRBJ2-3,TGTGCCGCCTGCCCTAGCGGGGGGGCCCCACCAGATACGCAGTATTTT,CAACPSGGAPPDTQYF
.,.,TRBV19,TRBJ1-2,TGTGCCAGTAGACCACAGGACTATGGCTACACCTTC,CASRPQDYGYTF
TRBD1,.,TRBV5-6,TRBJ2-7,TGTGCCAGCAGGGAACAGGGGCCCCCTAAGGGAGAGCAGTACTTC,CASREQGPPKGEQYF
TRBD1,.,TRBV7-9,TRBJ1-1,TGTGCCAGCATCACAGGGGCCATAAACACTGAAGCTTTCTTT,CASITGAINTEAFF
.,.,TRBV30,TRBJ1-5,TGTGCCTGGAGGGAAGGGGTTAGCAATCAGCCCCAGCATTTT,CAWREGVSNQPQHF
.,.,TRBV12-3/TRBV12-4,TRBJ1-2,TGTGCCAGCAGTTTACAGCCTCGCGGGTACACCTTC,CASSLQPRGYTF
TRBD1,.,TRBV5-1,TRBJ2-5,TGCGCCAGCAGCTGGGGACAGGGGGCAAGGGAGACCCAGTACTTC,CASSWGQGARETQYF
TRBD2,.,TRBV13,TRBJ2-5,TGTGCCAGCAGCCCCGGGGGGGCAGAGACCCAGTACTTC,CASSPGGAETQYF
.,.,TRBV7-8,TRBJ1-1,TGTGCCAGCAGCCCGAGGGCCGGAAACATGAACACTGAAGCTTTCTTT,CASSPRAGNMNTEAFF
TRBD1,many,TRBV6-4,TRBJ1-2,TGTGCCAGCAGTCCGACAGGGGAAGCGCATGGCTACACCTTC,CASSPTGEAHGYTF
.,.,TRBV4-1,TRBJ2-3,TGCGCCAGCAGCCCGCCTCGGGGAGATACGCAGTATTTT,CASSPPRGDTQYF
.,.,TRBV4-1,TRBJ2-7,TGCGCCAGCAGCTTAGACGGGACCTACGAGCAGTACTTC,CASSLDGTYEQYF
.,.,TRBV11-3,TRBJ1-6,TGTGCCAGCAGCAAAACAGGAGATAATTCACCCCTCCACTTT,CASSKTGDNSPLHF
.,.,TRBV5-6,TRBJ1-5,TGTGCCAGCAGCTTGGGGTTGGGAGGGCAGCCCCAGCATTTT,CASSLGLGGQPQHF
TRBD1,.,TRBV7-6,TRBJ1-1,TGTGCCAGCAGCTTCGAATTGGGGACAGGGCCAATGAACACTGAAGCTTTCTTT,CASSFELGTGPMNTEAFF
TRBD1,.,TRBV14,TRBJ1-4,TGTGCCAGCAGCCAAACACAGGGGTGGAATGAAAAACTGTTTTTT,CASSQTQGWNEKLFF
TRBD1,.,TRBV7-6,TRBJ2-1,TGTGCCAGCAGCCCGGGGACAGCCTTTTATGAGCAGTTCTTC,CASSPGTAFYEQFF
.,.,TRBV24-1,TRBJ2-2,TGTGCCACCAGTCAGGGTCCCGGGGAGCTGTTTTTT,CATSQGPGELFF
.,few,TRBV6-5,TRBJ1-1,TGTGCCAGCAGTTACGGTGGGAGGAACACTGAAGCTTTCTTT,CASSYGGRNTEAFF
.,.,TRBV12-5,TRBJ1-5,TGTGCTAGTGGTTTGGGAGGGATGAGCAATCAGCCCCAGCATTTT,CASGLGGMSNQPQHF
TRBD1,.,TRBV6-1,TRBJ1-5,TGTGCCAGCAGTGAAAGATCGGGACAGCGAATTCTTTATCAGCCCCAGCATTTT,CASSERSGQRILYQPQHF
TRBD2,.,TRBV6-5,TRBJ2-5,TGTGCCAGCAGCCCCGCGGGGGTGGTCCAAGAGACCCAGTACTTC,CASSPAGVVQETQYF
TRBD1,.,TRBV19,TRBJ2-1,TGTGCCAGTAGTATGTGGACGGGACAGGGTTCCAATGAGCAGTTCTTC,CASSMWTGQGSNEQFF
TRBD1,.,TRBV7-2,TRBJ2-3,TGTGCCAGCAGCCAGGGACAGGGCGCAGATACGCAGTATTTT,CASSQGQGADTQYF
.,.,TRBV6-5,TRBJ1-1,TGTGCCAGCAGTCGGGGTGTGAACACTGAAGCTTTCTTT,CASSRGVNTEAFF
TRBD1,.,TRBV5-6,TRBJ1-2,TGTGCCAGCAGTTATACAGACAGGGACTATGGCTACACCTTC,CASSYTDRDYGYTF
.,.,TRBV4-1,TRBJ1-2,TGCGCCAGCAGCCGCTTGGAGGACAGCCACTACTATGGCTACACCTTC,CASSRLEDSHYYGYTF
.,.,TRBV6-5,TRBJ1-6,TGTGCCAGCAGTTACGACAAAAAGGTCTATAATTCACCCCTCCACTTT,CASSYDKKVYNSPLHF
TRBD1,.,TRBV15,TRBJ1-6,TGTGCCACCAGCAGAGATCACGGGACAGGCGATTCACCCCTCCACTTT,CATSRDHGTGDSPLHF
.,.,TRBV21-1,TRBJ2-1,TGTGCCAGCAGCTCTCAGACGTCTAGCGAATACAATGAGCAGTTCTTC,CASSSQTSSEYNEQFF
.,.,TRBV10-3,TRBJ2-3,TGTGCCATCAGTGCGACAGATACGCAGTATTTT,CAISATDTQYF
TRBD2,.,TRBV27,TRBJ2-5,TGTGCCAGCAGTTTAGTCCCGGGGGGGGGTGAGACCCAGTACTTC,CASSLVPGGGETQYF
.,.,TRBV19,TRBJ1-5,TGTGCCAGTAGTACAGGGCTTTATAGCAATCAGCCCCAGCATTTT,CASSTGLYSNQPQHF
TRBD1,.,TRBV28,TRBJ1-4,TGTGCCAGCAGGGCTAGTGGGACAGGGAATGAAAAACTGTTTTTT,CASRASGTGNEKLFF
.,.,TRBV19,TRBJ1-4,TGTGCCAGTACCCCTCGGGGACATCTCAATGAAAAACTGTTTTTT,CASTPRGHLNEKLFF
TRBD1,once,TRBV18,TRBJ2-3,TGTGCCAGCTCACCGTCGGACAGGGGTAGAATTGACGCAGATACGCAGTATTTT,CASSPSDRGRIDADTQYF
.,.,TRBV7-2,TRBJ2-1,TGTGCCAGCAGCTTAGGTAGCCCTCTAGAGCAGTTCTTC,CASSLGSPLEQFF
.,.,TRBV14,TRBJ1-4,TGTGCCAGCAGCCAGACAGTTAATGAAAAACTGTTTTTT,CASSQTVNEKLFF
.,.,TRBV10-3,TRBJ1-3,TGTGCCATCAGTGTGGGTGGACAGAGCTCTGGAAACACCATATATTTT,CAISVGGQSSGNTIYF